This entry features one T cell receptor beta chain sequence. The antigen remains unidentified. V lost 5 bases and J 7 bases, leaving 12 bases between the germline ends. CDR1 and CDR2 from the germline V gene are LNHNV and YYDKDF (reference sequence). This CDR3 region has 14 residues. Produced via immunoSEQ multiplex PCR; TCRdb's table is partial and in-frame only. The sample consists of around 2.1 million clones, approximately 94% of them appearing once. The sample originates from a study of shared clonotypes between healthy human individuals. Study details: Three CD4 naive, three CD4 memory, two CD8 naive and one CD8 memory plate were used per donor.

General study results and limits: Enrolling few donors narrowed the genetic and exposure-history diversity that was represented. Between a few donors, naive CD4 clonotypes were shared at a level of approximately 5%.

The sequence was obtained from a man in his late teens or twenties in good health. The specimen sequenced was naive CD4+ T cells sorted from blood. Subset of the sample: CD45RA+ positively selected. This rearrangement joins TRBV15 to TRBJ1-6, with D perhaps matching TRBD1 (6 bases). This chain's CDR3 is CATSLGQENSPLHF. DNA of the CDR3: TGTGCCACCAGCCTGGGACAAGAGAATTCACCCCTCCACTTT.